The 30 T cell receptor beta chains below all came from one sample that was sequenced in a study of CXCR3-negative and CXCR3-positive naive CD8 T cells. Through 5' RACE with UMI labels, the TRB cDNA libraries were prepared. TCRdb reprocessed the 5' RACE reads; each CDR3 protein has one entry and no DNA is given. The clone table shows 5,500 to 6,000 distinct CDR3 sequences, with the ten largest holding roughly 1.7%. The sequencing input was naive CXCR3- CD8+ T cells from blood. Subset of the sample: CD45RO-CCR7+CD27+CD95- naive CD8+ T cells lacking CXCR3 (TNR3-). These receptors were obtained from a human donor in good health. Some clones in this sample may be carry-over from other donors' samples.

This clonotype is medium-sized by frequency. The chain links TRBV5-1 to TRBJ1-1. The CDR3 sequence is 16 residues long. Germline CDR1 reads SGHRS; CDR2 reads YFSETQ. CDR3 amino acids: CASSFWSGGVNTEAFF.

V and J are TRBV7-2 and TRBJ1-1; TCRdb's D call of TRBD1 is untestable without DNA. Germline-derived CDR1 and CDR2 are SGHTA and FQGNSA. The CDR3 has 17 amino acids. The CDR3 protein is CASSSLLTGGWNTEAFF. The full variable domain, with the rest looked up from reference TRBV7-2 and TRBJ1-1, is GAGVSQSPSNKVTEKGKDVELRCDPISGHTALYWYRQSLGQGLEFLIYFQGNSAPDKSGLPSDRFSAERTGGSVSTLTIQRTQQEDSAVYLCASSSLLTGGWNTEAFFGQGTRLTVV.

In terms of frequency, this clonotype is medium-sized. V gene TRBV7-2 combines with J gene TRBJ1-6; checking the TCRdb D call of TRBD1 is not possible without DNA. The CDR3 has 14 amino acids. Germline CDR1 reads SGHTA; CDR2 reads FQGNSA. CDR3 sequence reads: CASSQGGYNSPLHF.

This clonotype is identified as medium-sized (0.01 to 0.1%) from frequency. The chain has TRBV12-3 or TRBV12-4 and TRBJ2-7; TCRdb picks TRBD2, but there is no DNA to check that call. This CDR3 comprises 13 residues. The CDR3 loop reads CASSLGSVYEQYF.

This chain links TRBV29-1 with TRBJ2-1. Germline V lookup: CDR1 SQVTM, CDR2 ANQGSEA. This CDR3 contains 12 residues. This chain's CDR3 is CGIPAFGNEQFF.

This chain connects TRBV29-1 to TRBJ2-7; as DNA is missing, the TRBD1 call by TCRdb cannot be tested. This CDR3 has 11 amino acids. The V gene's germline CDR1 is SQVTM and CDR2 ANQGSEA. The CDR3: CSVGDPGEQYF.

The CDR3 sequence is CASSVQRGETQYF. This rearrangement joins TRBV7-8 to TRBJ2-5; TCRdb selects TRBD2, and the lack of DNA leaves this call unchecked. Germline V gene lookup returns CDR1 SGHVS and CDR2 FQNEAQ. The CDR3 sequence is 13 residues long.

Frequency places this clonotype as medium-sized. V and J are TRBV2 and TRBJ2-5; the D call from TCRdb, TRBD2, cannot be confirmed without DNA. Germline lookup yields CDR1 SNHLY and CDR2 FYNNEI. This CDR3 comprises 15 residues. The CDR3 reads CASSDIGRTEETQYF.

Measured by frequency, this clonotype is medium-sized (0.01 to 0.1%). The genes are TRBV18 and TRBJ2-1; TCRdb lists TRBD1, though no DNA is available to test this call. The germline V gene encodes CDR1 KGHSH and CDR2 LQKENI. CDR3 length: 17 amino acids. The chain's CDR3 is CASSPPGTGEVRNEQFF. Supplemented by reference TRBV18 and TRBJ2-1, the full variable domain reads NAGVMQNPRHLVRRRGQEARLRCSPMKGHSHVYWYRQLPEEGLKFMVYLQKENIIDESGMPKERFSAEFPKEGPSILRIQQVVRGDSAAYFCASSPPGTGEVRNEQFFGPGTRLTVL.

Judged by frequency, this clonotype is medium-sized. The J gene is TRBJ2-2, the V gene TRBV20-1. This CDR3 is 13 amino acids long. Germline loops: CDR1 DFQATT, CDR2 SNEGSKA (reference sequence). The CDR3 reads CSATNVGTGELFF.

This clonotype ranks as large (0.1 to 1%) in terms of frequency. V usage is TRBV5-6 and J usage is TRBJ1-5; the D call from TCRdb, TRBD1, cannot be confirmed without DNA. The CDR3 consists of 15 residues. Germline loops: CDR1 SGHDT, CDR2 YYEEEE. CDR3 protein: CASSLDGGRVQPQHF.

By frequency, this clonotype is medium-sized. The V gene is TRBV29-1, the J gene TRBJ2-5; TCRdb proposes TRBD2, but this gene call is untestable without DNA. Germline V gives CDR1 SQVTM, CDR2 ANQGSEA. The CDR3 loop spans 12 amino acids. CDR3: CSVTGLGPWEYF. Full variable domain (rest looked up from reference TRBV29-1 and TRBJ2-5): SAVISQKPSRDICQRGTSLTIQCQVDSQVTMMFWYRQQPGQSLTLIATANQGSEATYESGFVIDKFPISRPNLTFSTLTVSNMSPEDSSIYLCSVTGLGPWEYFGPGTRLLVL.

The chain links TRBV15 to TRBJ1-6. The germline V gene has CDR1 LNHNV and CDR2 YYDKDF (reference sequence). The CDR3 is 14 amino acids. CDR3 in amino acids: CATTMGGYNSPLHF. The whole variable domain, remainder taken from reference TRBV15 and TRBJ1-6, is DAMVIQNPRYQVTQFGKPVTLSCSQTLNHNVMYWYQQKSSQAPKLLFHYYDKDFNNEADTPDNFQSRRPNTSFCFLDIRSPGLGDTAMYLCATTMGGYNSPLHFGNGTRLTVT.

J is TRBJ2-3 and V is TRBV9; TCRdb proposes TRBD1, but this gene call is untestable without DNA. The V gene's germline CDR1 is SGDLS and CDR2 YYNGEE. This CDR3 contains 14 residues. This CDR3 reads CASSDGGDTDTQYF.

In terms of frequency, this clonotype is medium-sized. This chain links TRBV6-1 with TRBJ2-2; the TCRdb D gene call, TRBD2, has no DNA to confirm it. The CDR3 consists of 12 residues. CDR1 and CDR2 (germline): MNHNS, SASEGT. CDR3 in amino acids: CATPGRTGELFF.

This clonotype is medium-sized (0.01 to 0.1%) by frequency. V is TRBV20-1 and J is TRBJ1-3; no DNA is available, so the TRBD1 call from TCRdb remains unchecked. Germline CDR1 DFQATT, CDR2 SNEGSKA (reference sequence). The CDR3 length is 15 residues. The CDR3 sequence is CSATQQGNSGNTIYF.

Judged by frequency, this clonotype is medium-sized. This sequence joins TRBV12-3 or TRBV12-4 and TRBJ2-1; TCRdb's assignment of TRBD2 cannot be checked, as there is no DNA. The CDR3 sequence is 16 residues long. The CDR3 here is CASSSIGLAGFREQFF.

This clonotype counts as medium-sized by frequency. The gene calls are TRBV7-2 and TRBJ2-3. The germline gives CDR1 SGHTA, CDR2 FQGNSA. The CDR3 runs 14 residues. CDR3 in amino acids: CASSFVSTTDTQYF. The full variable domain, completed using reference TRBV7-2 and TRBJ2-3, is GAGVSQSPSNKVTEKGKDVELRCDPISGHTALYWYRQSLGQGLEFLIYFQGNSAPDKSGLPSDRFSAERTGGSVSTLTIQRTQQEDSAVYLCASSFVSTTDTQYFGPGTRLTVL.

By frequency, this clonotype is medium-sized. This chain links TRBV10-3 with TRBJ2-3; TCRdb's D call of TRBD1 is untestable without DNA. Per germline, CDR1 ENHRY and CDR2 SYGVKD. This CDR3 is built from 15 residues. This chain's CDR3 is CAISVMTGGADTQYF.

The genes are TRBV11-2 and TRBJ2-7; the TCRdb D gene call, TRBD2, has no DNA to confirm it. The CDR3 is made up of 16 amino acids. Looked up from germline, CDR1 is SGHAT and CDR2 is FQNNGV. This CDR3 is CASSPAVAGSPREQYF.

The chain combines TRBV6-2 or TRBV6-3 with TRBJ2-5. The germline gives CDR1 MNHEY, CDR2 SVGEGT. The CDR3 contains 12 residues. CDR3 amino acids: CAIRLYEETQYF.

This rearrangement joins TRBV7-9 to TRBJ1-1. Germline values: CDR1 SEHNR, CDR2 FQNEAQ (reference sequence). The CDR3 is made up of 11 amino acids. This CDR3 is CASSLADEAFF.

This clonotype counts as medium-sized by frequency. V and J are TRBV29-1 and TRBJ2-1; the TRBD1 assignment by TCRdb is unverifiable without DNA. From germline, CDR1 is SQVTM and CDR2 ANQGSEA. CDR3 size: 15 residues. This CDR3 reads CSVDIVGQGDNEQFF.

The chain links TRBV20-1 to TRBJ2-1; TCRdb selects TRBD2, and the lack of DNA leaves this call unchecked. Germline values: CDR1 DFQATT, CDR2 SNEGSKA (reference sequence). There are 15 residues in the CDR3. The CDR3 reads CSALPLAGELNEQFF.

J is TRBJ2-2 and V is TRBV6-2 or TRBV6-3; TCRdb names TRBD2, which stays unverified in the absence of DNA. The CDR3 length is 15 residues. Looked up from germline, CDR1 is MNHEY and CDR2 is SVGEGT. The CDR3 is CASRTGGLVGGELFF.

The chain has TRBV19 and TRBJ1-2. CDR1 LNHDA and CDR2 SQIVND come from the germline V gene (reference sequence). This CDR3 has 13 amino acids. The CDR3 loop is CASSIGLKDGYTF.

This chain links TRBV25-1 with TRBJ2-3. Germline V CDR1 and CDR2: MGHDK, SYGVNS. CDR3 size: 12 residues. This CDR3 reads CASSEVPDTQYF. Looking up the rest from reference TRBV25-1 and TRBJ2-3 gives the full variable domain: EADIYQTPRYLVIGTGKKITLECSQTMGHDKMYWYQQDPGMELHLIHYSYGVNSTEKGDLSSESTVSRIRTEHFPLTLESARPSHTSQYLCASSEVPDTQYFGPGTRLTVL.

The genes are TRBV20-1 and TRBJ1-2; TCRdb lists TRBD1, though no DNA is available to test this call. CDR3 length equals 14 residues. Per the germline V gene, CDR1 is DFQATT and CDR2 is SNEGSKA (reference sequence). The CDR3 region is CSARALDRDYGYTF.

This sequence joins TRBV6-2 or TRBV6-3 and TRBJ2-5. The germline CDR1 and CDR2 sequences are MNHEY and SVGEGT. The CDR3 length is 11 residues. CDR3 loop: CASSYPETQYF.

This sequence joins TRBV13 and TRBJ2-1; TCRdb proposes TRBD2, but this gene call is untestable without DNA. Germline lookup yields CDR1 PRHDT and CDR2 FYEKMQ (reference sequence). There are 17 residues in the CDR3. The CDR3 region is CASSERTSGGSYNEQFF.